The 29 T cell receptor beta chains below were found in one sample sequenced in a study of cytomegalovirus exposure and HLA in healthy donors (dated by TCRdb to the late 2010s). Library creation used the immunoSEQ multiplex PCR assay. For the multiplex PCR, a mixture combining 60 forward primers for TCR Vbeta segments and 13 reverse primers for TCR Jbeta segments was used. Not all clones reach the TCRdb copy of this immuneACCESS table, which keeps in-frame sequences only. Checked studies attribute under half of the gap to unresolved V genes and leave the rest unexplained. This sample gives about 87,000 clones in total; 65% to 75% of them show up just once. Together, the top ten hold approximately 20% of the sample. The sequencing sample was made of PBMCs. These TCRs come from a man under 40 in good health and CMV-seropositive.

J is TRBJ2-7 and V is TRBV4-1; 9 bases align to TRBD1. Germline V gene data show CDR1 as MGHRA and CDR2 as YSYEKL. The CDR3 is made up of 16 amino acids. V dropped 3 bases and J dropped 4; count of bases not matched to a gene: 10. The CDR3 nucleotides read TGCGCCAGCAGCCAGCTGGGGGGACAGGGAATATACGAGCAGTACTTC. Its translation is CASSQLGGQGIYEQYF.

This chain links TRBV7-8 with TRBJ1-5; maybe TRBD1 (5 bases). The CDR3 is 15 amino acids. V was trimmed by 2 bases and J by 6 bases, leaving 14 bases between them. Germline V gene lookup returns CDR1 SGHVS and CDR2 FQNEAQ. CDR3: CASSLNEPGRQPQHF. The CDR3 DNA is TGTGCCAGCAGCTTAAACGAGCCAGGGCGTCAGCCCCAGCATTTT.

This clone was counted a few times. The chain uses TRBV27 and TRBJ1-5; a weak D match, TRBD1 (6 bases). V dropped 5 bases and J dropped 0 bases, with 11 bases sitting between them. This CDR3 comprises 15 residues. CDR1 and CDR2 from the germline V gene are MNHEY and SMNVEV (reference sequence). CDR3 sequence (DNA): TGTGCCAGCAGTCTAACAGGGTATAGCAATCAGCCCCAGCATTTT. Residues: CASSLTGYSNQPQHF.

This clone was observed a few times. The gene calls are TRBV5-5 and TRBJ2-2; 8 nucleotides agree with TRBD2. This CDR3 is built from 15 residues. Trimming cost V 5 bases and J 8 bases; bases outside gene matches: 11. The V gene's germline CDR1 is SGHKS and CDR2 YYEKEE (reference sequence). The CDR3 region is CASSRELAVGGELFF. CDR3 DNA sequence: TGTGCCAGCAGTCGGGAACTAGCGGTGGGGGGGGAGCTGTTTTTT.

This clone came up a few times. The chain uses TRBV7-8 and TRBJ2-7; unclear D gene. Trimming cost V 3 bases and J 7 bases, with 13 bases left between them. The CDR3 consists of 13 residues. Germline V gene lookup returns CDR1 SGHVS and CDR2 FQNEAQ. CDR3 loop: CASSFGEGGEQYF. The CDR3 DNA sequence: TGTGCCAGCAGCTTCGGAGAAGGCGGAGAGCAGTACTTC. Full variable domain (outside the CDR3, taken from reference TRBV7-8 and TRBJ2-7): GAGVSQSPRYKVAKRGQDVALRCDPISGHVSLFWYQQALGQGPEFLTYFQNEAQLDKSGLPSDRFFAERPEGSVSTLKIQRTQQEDSAVYLCASSFGEGGEQYFGPGTRLTVT.

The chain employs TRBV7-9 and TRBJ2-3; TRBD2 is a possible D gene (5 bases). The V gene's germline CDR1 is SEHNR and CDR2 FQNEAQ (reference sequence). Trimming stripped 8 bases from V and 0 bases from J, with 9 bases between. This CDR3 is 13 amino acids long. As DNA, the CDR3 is TGTGCCAGCCCCGGCGGGAGCACAGATACGCAGTATTTT. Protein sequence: CASPGGSTDTQYF. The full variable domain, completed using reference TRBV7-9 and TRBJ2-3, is DTGVSQNPRHKITKRGQNVTFRCDPISEHNRLYWYRQTLGQGPEFLTYFQNEAQLEKSRLLSDRFSAERPKGSFSTLEIQRTEQGDSAMYLCASPGGSTDTQYFGPGTRLTVL.

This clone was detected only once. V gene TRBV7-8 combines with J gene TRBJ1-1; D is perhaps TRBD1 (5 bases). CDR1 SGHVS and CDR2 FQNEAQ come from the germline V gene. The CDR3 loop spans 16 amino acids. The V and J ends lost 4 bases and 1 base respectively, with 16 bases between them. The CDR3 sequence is CASSSLGGEANTEAFF. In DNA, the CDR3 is TGTGCCAGCAGCTCCCTTGGAGGGGAGGCGAACACTGAAGCTTTCTTT.

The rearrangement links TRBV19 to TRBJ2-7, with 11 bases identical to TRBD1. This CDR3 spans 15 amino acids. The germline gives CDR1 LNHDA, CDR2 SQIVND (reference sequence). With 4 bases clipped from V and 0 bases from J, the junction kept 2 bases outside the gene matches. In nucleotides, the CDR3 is TGTGCCAGTAGTAGAGGGACAGGGGGCTCCTACGAGCAGTACTTC. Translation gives CASSRGTGGSYEQYF.

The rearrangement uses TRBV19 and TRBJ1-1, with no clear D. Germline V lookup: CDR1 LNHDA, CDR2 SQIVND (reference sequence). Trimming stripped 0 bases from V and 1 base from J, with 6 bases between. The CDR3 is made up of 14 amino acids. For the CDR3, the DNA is TGTGCCAGTAGTATAGACCCCCAGAACACTGAAGCTTTCTTT. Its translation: CASSIDPQNTEAFF.

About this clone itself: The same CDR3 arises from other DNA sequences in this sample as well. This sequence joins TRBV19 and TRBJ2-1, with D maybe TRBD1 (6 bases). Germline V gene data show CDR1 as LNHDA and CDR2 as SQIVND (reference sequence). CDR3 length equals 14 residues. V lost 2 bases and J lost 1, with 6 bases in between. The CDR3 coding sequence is TGTGCCAGTAGTATACAGGGGTCCTACAATGAGCAGTTCTTC. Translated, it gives CASSIQGSYNEQFF.

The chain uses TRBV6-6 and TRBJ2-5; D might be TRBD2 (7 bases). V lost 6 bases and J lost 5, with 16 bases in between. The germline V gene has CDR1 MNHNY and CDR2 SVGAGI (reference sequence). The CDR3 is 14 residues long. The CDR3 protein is CASRRGGGGETQYF. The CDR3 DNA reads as TGTGCCAGCAGACGAGGGGGGGGTGGGGAGACCCAGTACTTC.

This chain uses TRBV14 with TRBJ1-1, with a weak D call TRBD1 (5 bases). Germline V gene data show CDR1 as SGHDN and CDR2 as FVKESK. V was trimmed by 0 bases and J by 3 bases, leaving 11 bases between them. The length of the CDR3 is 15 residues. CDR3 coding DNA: TGTGCCAGCAGCCAAGATCTCGGGGGAGACACTGAAGCTTTCTTT. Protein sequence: CASSQDLGGDTEAFF.

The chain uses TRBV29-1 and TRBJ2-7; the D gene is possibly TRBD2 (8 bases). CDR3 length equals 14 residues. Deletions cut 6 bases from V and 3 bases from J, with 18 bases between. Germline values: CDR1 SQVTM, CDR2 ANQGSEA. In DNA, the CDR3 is TGCAGCGTACCAGGCGGGGGGACAGTCTACGAGCAGTACTTC. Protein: CSVPGGGTVYEQYF.

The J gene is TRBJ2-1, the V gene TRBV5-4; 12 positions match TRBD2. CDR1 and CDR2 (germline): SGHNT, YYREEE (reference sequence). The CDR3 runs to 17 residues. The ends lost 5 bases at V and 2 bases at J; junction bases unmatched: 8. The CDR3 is CASRMTSGSAAYNEQFF. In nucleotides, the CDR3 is TGTGCCAGCAGGATGACTAGCGGGAGTGCTGCCTACAATGAGCAGTTCTTC.

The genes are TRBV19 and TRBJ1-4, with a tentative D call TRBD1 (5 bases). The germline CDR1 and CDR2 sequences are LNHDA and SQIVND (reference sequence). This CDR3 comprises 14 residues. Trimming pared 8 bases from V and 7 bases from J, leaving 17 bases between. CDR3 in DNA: TGTGCCAGTGAACCGGGACTAGCCGGTGAAAAACTGTTTTTT. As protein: CASEPGLAGEKLFF.

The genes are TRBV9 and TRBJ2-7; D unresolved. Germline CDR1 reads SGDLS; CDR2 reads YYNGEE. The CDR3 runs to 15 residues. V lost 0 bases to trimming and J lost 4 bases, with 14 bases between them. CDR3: CASSVGDRVGYEQYF. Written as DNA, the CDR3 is TGTGCCAGCAGCGTAGGAGATCGCGTCGGGTACGAGCAGTACTTC.

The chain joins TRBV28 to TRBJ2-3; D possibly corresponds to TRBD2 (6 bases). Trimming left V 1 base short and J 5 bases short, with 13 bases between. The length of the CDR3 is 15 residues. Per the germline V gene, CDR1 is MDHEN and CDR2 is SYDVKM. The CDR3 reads CASSLFGEVRDTQYF. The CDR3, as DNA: TGTGCCAGCAGTTTATTTGGGGAGGTTAGAGATACGCAGTATTTT.

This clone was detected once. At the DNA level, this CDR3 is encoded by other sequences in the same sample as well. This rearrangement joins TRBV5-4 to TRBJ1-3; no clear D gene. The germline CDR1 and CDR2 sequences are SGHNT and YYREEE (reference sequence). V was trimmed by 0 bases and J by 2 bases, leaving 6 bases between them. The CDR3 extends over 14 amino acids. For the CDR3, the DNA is TGTGCCAGCAGCTTGGCCGGGACTGGAAACACCATATATTTT. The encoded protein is CASSLAGTGNTIYF.

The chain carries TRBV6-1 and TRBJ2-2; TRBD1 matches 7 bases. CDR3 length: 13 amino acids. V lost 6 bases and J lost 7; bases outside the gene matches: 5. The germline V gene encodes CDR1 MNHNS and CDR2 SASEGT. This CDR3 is CASSRDSLGELFF. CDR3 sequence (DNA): TGTGCCAGCAGCCGGGACAGCCTCGGGGAGCTGTTTTTT.

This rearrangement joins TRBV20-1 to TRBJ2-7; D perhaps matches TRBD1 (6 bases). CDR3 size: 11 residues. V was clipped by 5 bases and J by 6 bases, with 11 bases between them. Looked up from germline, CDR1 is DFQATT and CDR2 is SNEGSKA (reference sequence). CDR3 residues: CSAVTGCEQYF. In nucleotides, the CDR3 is TGCAGTGCTGTAACAGGGTGCGAGCAGTACTTC.

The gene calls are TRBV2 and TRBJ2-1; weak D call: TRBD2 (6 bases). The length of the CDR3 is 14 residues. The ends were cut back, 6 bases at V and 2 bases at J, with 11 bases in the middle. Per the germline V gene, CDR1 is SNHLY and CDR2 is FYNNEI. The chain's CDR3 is CASRAGTTYNEQFF. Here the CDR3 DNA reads TGTGCCAGCAGAGCGGGTACAACCTACAATGAGCAGTTCTTC.

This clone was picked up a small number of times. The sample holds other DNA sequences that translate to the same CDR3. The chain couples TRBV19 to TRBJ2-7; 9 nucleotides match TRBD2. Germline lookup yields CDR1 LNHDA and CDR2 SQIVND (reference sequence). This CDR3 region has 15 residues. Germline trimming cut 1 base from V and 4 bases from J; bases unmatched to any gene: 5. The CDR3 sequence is CASSIGASGAYEQYF. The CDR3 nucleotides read TGTGCCAGTAGTATAGGGGCTAGCGGGGCTTACGAGCAGTACTTC.

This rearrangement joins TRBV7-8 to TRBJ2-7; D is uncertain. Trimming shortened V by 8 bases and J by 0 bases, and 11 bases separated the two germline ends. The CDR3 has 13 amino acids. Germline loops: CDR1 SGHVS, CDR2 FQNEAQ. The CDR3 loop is CASGPDFSYEQYF. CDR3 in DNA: TGTGCCAGCGGCCCTGACTTCTCCTACGAGCAGTACTTC.

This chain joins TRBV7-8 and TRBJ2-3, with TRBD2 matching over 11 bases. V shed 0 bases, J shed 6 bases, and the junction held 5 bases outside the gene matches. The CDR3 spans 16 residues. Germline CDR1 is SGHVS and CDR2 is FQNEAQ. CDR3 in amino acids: CASSLATSGTVDTQYF. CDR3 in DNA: TGTGCCAGCAGCTTAGCGACTAGCGGGACTGTGGATACGCAGTATTTT. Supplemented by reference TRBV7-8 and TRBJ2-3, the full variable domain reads GAGVSQSPRYKVAKRGQDVALRCDPISGHVSLFWYQQALGQGPEFLTYFQNEAQLDKSGLPSDRFFAERPEGSVSTLKIQRTQQEDSAVYLCASSLATSGTVDTQYFGPGTRLTVL.

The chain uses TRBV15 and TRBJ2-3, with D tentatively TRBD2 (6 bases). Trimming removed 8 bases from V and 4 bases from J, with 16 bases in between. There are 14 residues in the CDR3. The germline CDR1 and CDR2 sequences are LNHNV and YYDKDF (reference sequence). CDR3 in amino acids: CATGTGGPPDTQYF. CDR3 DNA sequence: TGTGCCACCGGAACCGGAGGGCCTCCAGATACGCAGTATTTT.

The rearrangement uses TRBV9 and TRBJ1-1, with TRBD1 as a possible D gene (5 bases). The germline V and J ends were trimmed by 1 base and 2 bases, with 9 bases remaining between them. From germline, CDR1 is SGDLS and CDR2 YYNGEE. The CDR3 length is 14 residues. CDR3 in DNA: TGTGCCAGCAGCGTAAGACAGTTTAACACTGAAGCTTTCTTT. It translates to CASSVRQFNTEAFF.

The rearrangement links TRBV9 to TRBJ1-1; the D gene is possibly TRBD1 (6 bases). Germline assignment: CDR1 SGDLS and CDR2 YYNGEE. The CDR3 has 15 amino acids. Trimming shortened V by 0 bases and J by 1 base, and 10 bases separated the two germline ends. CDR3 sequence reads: CASSVATGQNTEAFF. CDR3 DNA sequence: TGTGCCAGCAGCGTAGCTACAGGGCAGAACACTGAAGCTTTCTTT.

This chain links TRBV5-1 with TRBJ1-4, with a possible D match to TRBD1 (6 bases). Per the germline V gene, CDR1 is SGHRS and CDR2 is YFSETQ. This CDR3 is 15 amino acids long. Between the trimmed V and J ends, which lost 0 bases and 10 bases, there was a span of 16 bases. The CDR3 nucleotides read TGCGCCAGCAGCTTGGCCAGTGGGGAAGGGGGAAAACTGTTTTTT. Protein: CASSLASGEGGKLFF.

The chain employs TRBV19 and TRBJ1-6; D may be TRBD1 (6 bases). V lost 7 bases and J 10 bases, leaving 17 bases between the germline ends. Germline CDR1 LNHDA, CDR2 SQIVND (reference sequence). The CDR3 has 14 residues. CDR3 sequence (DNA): TGTGCCAGTATGGAAGGGGGAACTCGGTCACCCCTCCACTTT. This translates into CASMEGGTRSPLHF.